These 12 T cell receptor beta chains share one sample of origin, sequenced in a study of blood T cell repertoires in COVID-19. This table comes from immunoSEQ multiplex PCR, and its TCRdb copy is limited to in-frame clones, with some not included. The table includes under 80,000 clones, more than 85% detected once. The sequencing sample was made of peripheral blood. These receptors all come from a man between 65 and 85 years old with acute or convalescent COVID-19.

The chain is built from TRBV3-1 (or the pseudogene TRBV3-2) and TRBJ1-5, with TRBD1 identical over 9 bases. The V and J ends lost 2 bases and 7 bases, in that order; junction bases with no gene match: 6. The CDR3 consists of 15 residues. Germline V gene data show CDR1 as LGHDT and CDR2 as YNNKEL (reference sequence). The DNA for the CDR3 is TGTGCCAGCAGCCAAAACAGGGGGCAAGAGCAGCCCCAGCATTTT. Its protein product is CASSQNRGQEQPQHF.

This chain joins TRBV30 and TRBJ2-7; D unclear. CDR1 GTSNPN and CDR2 SVGIG come from the germline V gene (reference sequence). This CDR3 has 11 residues. The germline V and J ends were trimmed by 3 bases and 5 bases, with 8 bases remaining between them. The DNA of the CDR3 is TGTGCCTGGAGCTCCAGCGACGAGCAGTACTTC. Translating gives CAWSSSDEQYF.

The chain carries TRBV9 and TRBJ1-4; D gene uncertain. CDR3 length: 13 residues. Per germline, CDR1 SGDLS and CDR2 YYNGEE. V was cut by 2 bases and J by 4 bases, with 6 bases left in between. CDR3 sequence reads: CASSVQNNEKLFF. CDR3 nucleotide sequence: TGTGCCAGCAGCGTCCAGAATAATGAAAAACTGTTTTTT.

The V call is TRBV2, the J call TRBJ2-5, with 10 positions matching TRBD2. With V trimmed by 3 bases and J by 3 bases, 4 bases remained unmatched. The CDR3 is 15 residues long. Germline CDR1 and CDR2: SNHLY and FYNNEI. Here the CDR3 reads CASSDSGGGKETQYF. In DNA form, the CDR3 reads TGTGCCAGCAGTGACAGCGGGGGGGGAAAAGAGACCCAGTACTTC. The full variable domain, in which reference TRBV2 and TRBJ2-5 provide the parts outside the CDR3, is EPEVTQTPSHQVTQMGQEVILRCVPISNHLYFYWYRQILGQKVEFLVSFYNNEISEKSEIFDDQFSVERPDGSNFTLKIRSTKLEDSAMYFCASSDSGGGKETQYFGPGTRLLVL.

The rearrangement links TRBV5-8 to TRBJ1-4; 7 bases line up with TRBD1. With V trimmed by 4 bases and J by 4 bases, 16 bases remained unmatched. Germline loops: CDR1 SGHTS, CDR2 YDEGEE. The CDR3 is made up of 18 amino acids. CDR3 bases: TGTGCCAGCAGCAGCAGATCCGGGACAGCCTTTGATAATGAAAAACTGTTTTTT. It yields the protein CASSSRSGTAFDNEKLFF. The whole variable domain, filled in from reference TRBV5-8 and TRBJ1-4, reads EAGVTQSPTHLIKTRGQQATLRCSPISGHTSVYWYQQALGLGLQFLLWYDEGEERNRGNFPPRFSGRQFPNYSSELNVNALELEDSALYLCASSSRSGTAFDNEKLFFGSGTQLSVL.

This clone was seen a handful of times. The chain has TRBV3-1 (or the pseudogene TRBV3-2) and TRBJ1-1, with D possibly TRBD1 on 6 matching bases. Trimming pared 4 bases from V and 6 bases from J, leaving 21 bases between. The CDR3 is 16 amino acids. Per the germline V gene, CDR1 is LGHDT and CDR2 is YNNKEL (reference sequence). The CDR3 region has the DNA TGTGCCAGCAGCCCCTCGGGAGGGGGGCTCCCCGCTGAAGCTTTCTTT. Residues: CASSPSGGGLPAEAFF.

V gene TRBV27 combines with J gene TRBJ1-2; D call uncertain. The V end lost 5 bases, the J end lost 1 base, and 8 bases lay between the germline ends. The CDR3 loop spans 13 amino acids. CDR1 MNHEY and CDR2 SMNVEV come from the germline V gene (reference sequence). CDR3 DNA: TGTGCCAGCAGTCCGACACTTAACTATGGCTACACCTTC. It codes for CASSPTLNYGYTF.

The sample holds one count of this clone. This chain links TRBV11-1 with TRBJ2-7; D ambiguous. The germline CDR1 and CDR2 sequences are SGHAT and FQDESV (reference sequence). Trimming shortened V by 2 bases and J by 4 bases, and 9 bases separated the two germline ends. The CDR3 is 13 residues long. The CDR3 nucleotides are TGTGCCAGCAGCTTACCCACAGCATACGAGCAGTACTTC. Translating gives CASSLPTAYEQYF.

This sequence joins TRBV2 and TRBJ2-7; TRBD2 agrees at 9 bases. CDR3 length: 14 amino acids. After removal of 4 bases from V and 5 bases from J, the junction contained 6 bases not matched to a gene. The germline gives CDR1 SNHLY, CDR2 FYNNEI. This CDR3 is CASSVSLAGNEQYF. The CDR3 DNA is TGTGCCAGCAGTGTGTCGCTAGCGGGAAACGAGCAGTACTTC.

This sequence joins TRBV14 and TRBJ1-1, with D hard to call. Germline CDR1 is SGHDN and CDR2 is FVKESK. This CDR3 is 13 amino acids long. Trimming left V 4 bases short and J 0 bases short, with 6 bases between. The CDR3, as DNA: TGTGCCAGCAGCCCCCAGATGAACACTGAAGCTTTCTTT. Its translation: CASSPQMNTEAFF.

J is TRBJ2-2 and V is TRBV7-2; TRBD2 aligns across 8 bases. The V gene end was trimmed by 3 bases and the J gene end by 7 bases; junction bases not matched to a gene: 10. The germline V gene encodes CDR1 SGHTA and CDR2 FQGNSA. The CDR3 spans 16 residues. The CDR3, as DNA: TGTGCCAGCAGCTTCCCCACGGGGGGGCGGAACGGGGAGCTGTTTTTT. Translating it yields CASSFPTGGRNGELFF.

In DNA, the CDR3 is TGCAGTGCTAGTCGTAGGGGCTCGAACACTGAAGCTTTCTTT. It yields the protein CSASRRGSNTEAFF. The chain employs TRBV20-1 and TRBJ1-1; D might be TRBD1 (5 bases). The CDR3 has 14 amino acids. Germline CDR1 is DFQATT and CDR2 is SNEGSKA (reference sequence). V lost 3 bases and J 1 base, leaving 12 bases between the germline ends.